This passage covers 30 T cell receptor beta chains from one sample sequenced in a study of tumor and adjacent non-tumor tissue in lung cancer. A modified ARM-PCR protocol with three rounds of nested PCR amplified TCRbeta. TCRdb re-analysed the multiplex PCR reads in MiXCR, keeping a single row per CDR3 protein. Among around 80,000 distinct CDR3 sequences listed, about 80% were seen once. This sample's RNA came from whole unsorted tissue. More than 3 cm separated this lung sample from the edge of the tumor. The specimen sequenced was distant non-tumor lung tissue. The origin of the receptors is a man aged 70 or older with non-small cell lung cancer.

As concerns this clonotype: This is likely a read error, given that the CDR3 carries no conserved phenylalanine or tryptophan at its end. The chain has TRBV7-8 and TRBJ1-2; D gene uncertain. The V gene's germline CDR1 is SGHVS and CDR2 FQNEAQ. V was clipped by 4 bases and J by 3 bases, with 15 bases between them. The CDR3 extends over 15 amino acids. In DNA, the CDR3 is TGTGCCAGCAGCTACCTCGGGGATCGACACTATGGCTACACCTTA. As protein: CASSYLGDRHYGYTL.

This chain connects TRBV6-6 to TRBJ2-1; TRBD2 matches 10 bases. The V segment lost 6 bases and the J segment 7 bases; nucleotides outside the gene matches: 9. Looked up from germline, CDR1 is MNHNY and CDR2 is SVGAGI (reference sequence). This CDR3 has 15 amino acids. The CDR3, as DNA: TGTGCCAGCAGGACACCTAGCGGGGGCCAGAATGAGCAGTTCTTC. It is translated as CASRTPSGGQNEQFF.

Concerning this clonotype: At one end the junction does not follow the germline gene, possibly because of a read error. This chain links TRBV6-5 with TRBJ1-1; 8 bases agree with TRBD1. This CDR3 has 16 residues. Germline V CDR1 and CDR2: MNHEY, SVGAGI. As DNA, the CDR3 is TGTGCCAACAGTTATTCCCCACGGACAGGGAGCACTGAAACTTTCTTT. It translates to CANSYSPRTGSTETFF.

To note about this clonotype: One junction end does not reproduce the germline sequence, and a read error may be involved. The chain couples TRBV12-3 or TRBV12-4 to TRBJ1-2; D is unclear. This CDR3 has 12 amino acids. The CDR3 DNA follows: TGTGACAGCAGTTGGGGTAACTATGGATACACCTTC. It codes for CDSSWGNYGYTF.

About this clonotype itself: This may stem from a read error, because a much larger clone lies one nucleotide away. The chain carries TRBV6-6 and TRBJ2-7; possibly TRBD2 for D (8 bases). Trimming took off 8 bases at V and 2 bases at J, with 13 bases between the two ends. This CDR3 region has 13 residues. Germline loops: CDR1 MNHNY, CDR2 SVGAGI (reference sequence). DNA for the CDR3: TGTGCCAGCCGACAGGGACTAGCCTACGAGCAGTACTTC. Its protein product is CASRQGLAYEQYF.

Of note for this clonotype: One junction end does not reproduce the germline sequence, and a read error may be involved. This chain connects TRBV29-1 to TRBJ1-2, with D perhaps TRBD1 (5 bases). The CDR3 has 12 residues. CDR1 is SQVTM, CDR2 ANQGSEA, per germline. DNA of the CDR3: TGCAACGTACCGAGGGACGGCTATAGCTACACCTTC. This sequence encodes CNVPRDGYSYTF.

Concerning this clonotype: A clone one base away is much larger, so this may be a read error. The chain links TRBV6-1 to TRBJ1-1; 8 bases match TRBD1. Looked up from germline, CDR1 is MNHNS and CDR2 is SASEGT. The CDR3 is made up of 15 amino acids. The CDR3 loop is CTSSALTGVRAEAFF. The CDR3 nucleotides are TGTACCAGCAGTGCCTTGACAGGGGTGAGGGCTGAAGCTTTCTTT.

Points on this clonotype: This sequence may be a read error, since a much larger clone differs from it by one base. The V call is TRBV30, the J call TRBJ2-6; D not certain. The V end lost 3 bases, the J end lost 1 base, and 16 bases lay between the germline ends. Germline CDR1 and CDR2: GTSNPN and SVGIG (reference sequence). The CDR3 covers 17 residues. CDR3 sequence: CAWRKWASSSGANVLTF. Written as DNA, the CDR3 is TGTGCCTGGAGAAAGTGGGCGAGTTCTTCTGGGGCCAACGTCCTGACTTTC.

Concerning this clonotype: A read error may be the cause here, since a much bigger clone is one base away. The gene calls are TRBV12-3 or TRBV12-4 and TRBJ1-6; D gene unclear. The CDR3 has 13 residues. The CDR3 reads CASSFSGNSPFHF. In DNA form, the CDR3 reads TGTGCCAGCAGTTTTAGTGGCAATTCACCCTTCCACTTT.

This sequence joins TRBV12-3 or TRBV12-4 and TRBJ1-2; TRBD1 aligns across 7 bases. The CDR3 has 15 amino acids. Losses at the gene ends were 5 bases for V and 6 bases for J; bases not matched to a gene: 12. CDR3: CASSAYLDRKNGYTF. DNA of the CDR3: TGTGCCAGCAGTGCATATTTGGACAGGAAAAATGGCTACACCTTC.

The rearrangement uses TRBV20-1 and TRBJ1-5; perhaps TRBD1 as D (6 bases). This CDR3 has 14 residues. V gave up 5 bases and J gave up 9 bases, with 20 bases separating them. From germline, CDR1 is DFQATT and CDR2 SNEGSKA (reference sequence). CDR3 loop: CSARTTQGPGPQHF. CDR3 DNA: TGCAGTGCTCGAACAACACAGGGACCTGGGCCCCAGCATTTT.

Points on this clonotype: A junction end diverges from the germline sequence, so it may reflect a read error. The chain employs TRBV5-5 and TRBJ1-2; D not certain. Germline-derived CDR1 and CDR2 are SGHKS and YYEKEE (reference sequence). CDR3 length equals 13 residues. CDR3 region: CACSITPYYGYTF. As DNA, the CDR3 is TGTGCCTGCAGCATAACACCATACTATGGCTACACCTTC. Together with reference TRBV5-5 and TRBJ1-2, the CDR3 gives the full variable domain: DAGVTQSPTHLIKTRGQQVTLRCSPISGHKSVSWYQQVLGQGPQFIFQYYEKEERGRGNFPDRFSARQFPNYSSELNVNALLLGDSALYLCACSITPYYGYTFGSGTRLTVV.

The rearrangement joins TRBV3-1 to TRBJ1-1; perhaps TRBD1 as D (6 bases). CDR3 size: 16 residues. V lost 0 bases and J 7 bases, leaving 18 bases between the germline ends. Germline lookup yields CDR1 LGHDT and CDR2 YNNKEL (reference sequence). CDR3 bases: TGTGCCAGCAGCCAAGACTCCCAGGGGTATTACGTTGAAGCTTTCTTT. Amino acids: CASSQDSQGYYVEAFF.

A word on this clonotype: The junction and the germline gene differ at one end; a read error may be behind it. The genes are TRBV6-2 or TRBV6-3 and TRBJ2-7; D is undetermined. CDR3 size: 14 residues. Germline V gene lookup returns CDR1 MNHEY and CDR2 SVGEGT. For the CDR3, the DNA is TGTGCCATCAGTTCCTCCGGTACCCACTACGAGCAGTACTTC. It is translated as CAISSSGTHYEQYF.

Points on this clonotype: A read error is likely, as this CDR3 ends without the conserved phenylalanine or tryptophan. The CDR3 loop reads CSVDGTSGSNVQFI. Written as DNA, the CDR3 is TGCAGCGTTGACGGGACTAGCGGGAGCAATGTGCAGTTCATC. The chain couples TRBV29-1 to TRBJ2-1; TRBD2 matches 14 bases. The germline CDR1 and CDR2 sequences are SQVTM and ANQGSEA. The CDR3 is made up of 14 amino acids.

In its sample, this clonotype was seen once. The rearrangement links TRBV29-1 to TRBJ2-1, with 7 bases that match TRBD2. Germline V lookup: CDR1 SQVTM, CDR2 ANQGSEA. J was trimmed by 5 bases and V by 7 bases; bases with no gene match: 11. This CDR3 is 14 amino acids long. The CDR3 nucleotides read TGCAGCGCTGTTGGGAGGGGCAGAAACAATGAGCAGTTCTTC. Its translation is CSAVGRGRNNEQFF.

The rearrangement links TRBV29-1 to TRBJ2-7; TRBD1 might be the D (5 bases). The CDR3 has 13 residues. CDR1 is SQVTM, CDR2 ANQGSEA, per germline. Trimming shortened V by 4 bases and J by 7 bases, and 17 bases separated the two germline ends. The chain's CDR3 is CSVGTSGMHEQYF. The CDR3 bases are TGCAGCGTTGGGACAAGTGGGATGCATGAGCAGTACTTC.

A remark on this clonotype: Mismatch with germline at one junction end may stem from a read error. The chain has TRBV6-2 or TRBV6-3 and TRBJ2-7; D uncertain. The CDR3 extends over 15 amino acids. Germline CDR1 reads MNHEY; CDR2 reads SVGEGT. The CDR3 sequence: CASSIKTRFNYKQYF. The CDR3 DNA reads as TGTGCCAGCAGTATTAAGACAAGGTTTAACTACAAGCAGTACTTC.

In regard to this clonotype: A junction boundary mismatches the germline segment, possibly from a read error. The V and J genes are TRBV11-2 and TRBJ2-2; either TRBD1 or TRBD2 may supply D (5 bases each). The length of the CDR3 is 15 residues. Germline assignment: CDR1 SGHAT and CDR2 FQNNGV. The CDR3 coding sequence is TGTGCCAGCAGCCCGGCCCAATGGGGCACCGGGGAACTGTTTTTT. This codes for CASSPAQWGTGELFF.

This clonotype came up a few times. A clone one base away is much larger, so this may be a read error. As the CDR3 is not closed by the conserved phenylalanine or tryptophan, this likely results from a read error. V and J are TRBV6-2 or TRBV6-3 and TRBJ2-7; TRBD1 or TRBD2 may be the D gene (5 bases each). The germline V gene encodes CDR1 MNHEY and CDR2 SVGEGT. The CDR3 has 15 residues. Trimming took 2 bases from V and 2 from J, leaving 13 bases between them. The CDR3: CASSYMGRYPYEQYL. CDR3 coding DNA: TGTGCCAGCAGTTACATGGGACGGTATCCCTACGAGCAGTACTTA.

As for this clonotype: Since a much larger clone is just one base distant, this may be a read error. The chain has TRBV5-4 and TRBJ2-3; D ambiguous. The CDR3 totals 14 residues. From germline, CDR1 is SGHNT and CDR2 YYREEE (reference sequence). Deletions cut 2 bases from V and 4 bases from J, with 11 bases between. CDR3 bases: TGTGCCAGCAGCTTCAACACCACGTCAGATACGCAGTATTTT. Protein: CASSFNTTSDTQYF.

This clonotype has a handful of counts. At one of its ends the junction is not consistent with the germline gene, which may arise from a read error. The chain joins TRBV4-1 to TRBJ2-7; 11 bases map to TRBD1. The CDR3 runs 16 residues. The germline V gene has CDR1 MGHRA and CDR2 YSYEKL. In DNA, the CDR3 is TGCGCCAGTAGCCGGACGCTAGCGGGACAGGGGGACGAGCAGTACTTC. Encoded protein: CASSRTLAGQGDEQYF.

The chain joins TRBV4-2 to TRBJ2-5; 7 bases agree with TRBD2. The germline gives CDR1 LGHNA, CDR2 YNFKEQ. This CDR3 contains 16 residues. V shed 4 bases, J shed 9 bases, and the junction held 17 bases outside the gene matches. CDR3 DNA sequence: TGTGCCAGCAGCCGCCGAGCTAGCGGTAATGAGGAGTCCCAGTACTTC. Translated: CASSRRASGNEESQYF.

A remark on this clonotype: Mismatch with germline at one junction end may stem from a read error. The chain recombines TRBV29-1 with TRBJ2-5; perhaps TRBD1 as D (6 bases). The CDR3 is 13 amino acids. Per the germline V gene, CDR1 is SQVTM and CDR2 is ANQGSEA. The CDR3: CTVADRFQKTQYF. In DNA form, the CDR3 reads TGCACTGTGGCCGACAGGTTCCAAAAGACCCAGTATTTC.

With respect to this clonotype: The junction and the germline gene differ at one end; a read error may be behind it. The V call is TRBV5-6, the J call TRBJ2-2, with 9 bases matching TRBD1. Germline values: CDR1 SGHDT, CDR2 YYEEEE. The CDR3 is 15 amino acids. CDR3 protein: CDSTIRTGDTGELFF. The CDR3 DNA reads as TGTGACAGCACCATACGGACAGGGGACACCGGGGAGCTGTTTTTT.

Note on this clonotype: Mismatch with germline at one junction end may stem from a read error. V is TRBV6-5 and J is TRBJ2-2; 9 nucleotides match TRBD2. CDR3 length equals 15 residues. CDR1 and CDR2 from the germline V gene are MNHEY and SVGAGI. The CDR3 coding sequence is TGTACCAGCAGTCAGGCGGGAGGGTACACCGGGGAGCTTTTTTTT. This encodes CTSSQAGGYTGELFF.

Ten or more counts support this clonotype. The chain carries TRBV10-3 and TRBJ1-1; D unresolved. The length of the CDR3 is 12 residues. Germline loops: CDR1 ENHRY, CDR2 SYGVKD. V was cut by 5 bases and J by 5 bases, with 9 bases left in between. This CDR3 reads CAISKGGTEAFF. The CDR3 DNA is TGTGCCATCAGTAAGGGAGGTACTGAAGCTTTCTTT.

The V call is TRBV12-3 or TRBV12-4, the J call TRBJ1-3, with 9 bases that match TRBD1. The CDR3 totals 16 residues. V gave up 5 bases and J gave up 1 base; unmatched junction bases: 6. The CDR3 region has the DNA TGTGCCAGCAGTCGACAGGGGGTGAGTTCTGGAAACACCATATATTTT. It yields the protein CASSRQGVSSGNTIYF.

As to this clonotype: The CDR3 does not end in the conserved phenylalanine or tryptophan, so this is likely a read error. The chain couples TRBV4-3 to TRBJ1-2; TRBD1 matches at 8 bases. The CDR3 is 14 amino acids. The germline CDR1 and CDR2 sequences are LGHNA and YSLEER. The trim removed 0 bases at V and 10 bases at J, leaving 7 bases unmatched. The CDR3 reads CASSQDLGTGTYTL. The CDR3, as DNA: TGCGCCAGCAGCCAAGACCTCGGGACAGGAACCTACACCCTC.

Comments on this clonotype: This likely comes from a read error, as the CDR3 has no conserved phenylalanine or tryptophan at its end. V usage is TRBV6-2 or TRBV6-3 and J usage is TRBJ1-1, with TRBD1 matching over 8 bases. From germline, CDR1 is MNHEY and CDR2 SVGEGT. The CDR3 length is 15 residues. CDR3 residues: CTRSTRQGTNTEAFS. The DNA for the CDR3 is TGTACCAGGAGTACGAGACAGGGGACGAACACTGAAGCTTTCTCT.